This T cell receptor beta chain is drawn from a study of shared clonotypes between healthy human individuals. About the study: Each donor contributed plates that comprised three CD4 naive, three CD4 memory, two CD8 naive and one CD8 memory.

The protocol was immunoSEQ multiplex PCR, while the TCRdb copy is restricted to in-frame clones and leaves out a portion. The top ten clones hold 34% of a sample with some 690,000 clones, about 92% of them seen once. As for this clone: Its antigen remains unknown.

Whole-study results and caveats: Larger estimated richness was generally recorded for naive subsets relative to memory subsets. Blood was the sole source, and tissue repertoires probably differ. Rarefaction gave evidence that sorted-subset sequencing remained incomplete despite large depth.

Trimming stripped 0 bases from V and 4 bases from J, with 16 bases between. Looked up from germline, CDR1 is LGHNA and CDR2 is YNFKEQ. This CDR3 region has 17 residues. The receptor's source is a man aged 18 to 30 in good health. Some clones in this sample may be carry-over from other donors' samples. Sequencing input: memory CD8+ T cells from PBMCs. This sample's subset: CD45RO+ cells pooled with CCR7-negative TemRA cells. The rearrangement uses TRBV4-2 and TRBJ2-1, with a weak D call TRBD2 (6 bases). The CDR3 region has the DNA TGTGCCAGCAGCCAAGATCTAGGTGTGGAGGGGTACAATGAGCAGTTCTTC. It specifies CASSQDLGVEGYNEQFF.